The subject of this entry is one T cell receptor beta chain. The sample comes from a study of monozygotic twins with inflammatory bowel disease. Germline CDR1 reads SGHDT; CDR2 reads YYEEEE. The length of the CDR3 is 13 residues. Using the 5' RACE reads, TCRdb records one entry per CDR3 protein without DNA. The sample's table shows 200,000 to 250,000 distinct CDR3 sequences. The V call is TRBV5-6, the J call TRBJ2-3. The sequenced material came from blood. This sequence originates from a human donor with ulcerative colitis or Crohn's disease, or a healthy co-twin of an affected twin (not recorded which). CDR3 in amino acids: CASSALSAWGQYF. The full variable domain, in which reference TRBV5-6 and TRBJ2-3 provide the parts outside the CDR3, is DAGVTQSPTHLIKTRGQQVTLRCSPKSGHDTVSWYQQALGQGPQFIFQYYEEEERQRGNFPDRFSGHQFPNYSSELNVNALLLGDSALYLCASSALSAWGQYFGPGTRLTVL.